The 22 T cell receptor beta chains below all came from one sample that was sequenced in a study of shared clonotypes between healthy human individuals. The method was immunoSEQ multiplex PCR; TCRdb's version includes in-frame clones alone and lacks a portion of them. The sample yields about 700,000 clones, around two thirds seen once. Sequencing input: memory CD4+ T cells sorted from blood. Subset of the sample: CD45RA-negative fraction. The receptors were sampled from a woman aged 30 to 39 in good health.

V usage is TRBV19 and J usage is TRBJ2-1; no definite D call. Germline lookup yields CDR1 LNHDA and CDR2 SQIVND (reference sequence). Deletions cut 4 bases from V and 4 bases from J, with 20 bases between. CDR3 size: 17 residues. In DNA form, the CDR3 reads TGTGCCAGTAGTACCTGGCGCTCCTTTGGGCTTTACAATGAGCAGTTCTTC. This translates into CASSTWRSFGLYNEQFF.

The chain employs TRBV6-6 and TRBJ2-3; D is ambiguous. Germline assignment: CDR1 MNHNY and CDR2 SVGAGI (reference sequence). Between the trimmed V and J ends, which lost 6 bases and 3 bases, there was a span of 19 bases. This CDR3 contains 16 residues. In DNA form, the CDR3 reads TGTGCCAGCAGCTCGCTTGGCGGAAGCCCTACAGATACGCAGTATTTT. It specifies CASSSLGGSPTDTQYF.

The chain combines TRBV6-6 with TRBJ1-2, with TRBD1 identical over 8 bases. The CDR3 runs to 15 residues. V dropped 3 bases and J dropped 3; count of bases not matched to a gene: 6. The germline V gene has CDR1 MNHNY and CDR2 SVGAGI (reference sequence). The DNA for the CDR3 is TGTGCCAGCAGTTATGATGACAGGGGCGACTATGGCTACACCTTC. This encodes CASSYDDRGDYGYTF.

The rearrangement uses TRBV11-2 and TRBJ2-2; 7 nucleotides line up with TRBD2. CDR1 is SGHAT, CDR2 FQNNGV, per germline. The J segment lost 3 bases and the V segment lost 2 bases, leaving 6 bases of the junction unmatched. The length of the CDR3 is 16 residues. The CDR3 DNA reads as TGTGCCAGCAGCTTACGCGGGAGCTTGGACACCGGGGAGCTGTTTTTT. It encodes CASSLRGSLDTGELFF.

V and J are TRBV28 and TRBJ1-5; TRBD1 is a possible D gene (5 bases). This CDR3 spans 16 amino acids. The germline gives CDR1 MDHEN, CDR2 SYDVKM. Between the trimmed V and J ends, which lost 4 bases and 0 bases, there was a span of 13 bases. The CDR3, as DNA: TGTGCCAGCAGTTCAGGGCAGTTACTTAGCAATCAGCCCCAGCATTTT. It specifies CASSSGQLLSNQPQHF. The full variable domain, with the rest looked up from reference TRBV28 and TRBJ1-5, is DVKVTQSSRYLVKRTGEKVFLECVQDMDHENMFWYRQDPGLGLRLIYFSYDVKMKEKGDIPEGYSVSREKKERFSLILESASTNQTSMYLCASSSGQLLSNQPQHFGDGTRLSIL.

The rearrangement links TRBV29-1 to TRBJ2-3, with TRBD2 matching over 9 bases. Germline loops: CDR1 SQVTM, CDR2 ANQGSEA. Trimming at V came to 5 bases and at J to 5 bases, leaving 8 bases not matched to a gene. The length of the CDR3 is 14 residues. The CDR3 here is CSVTAGGPQDTQYF. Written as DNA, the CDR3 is TGCAGCGTTACGGCGGGAGGGCCGCAAGATACGCAGTATTTT.

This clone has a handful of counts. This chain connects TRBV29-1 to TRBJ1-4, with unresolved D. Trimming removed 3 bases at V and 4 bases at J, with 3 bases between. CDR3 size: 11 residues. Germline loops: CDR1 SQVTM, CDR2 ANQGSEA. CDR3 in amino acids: CSVESNEKLFF. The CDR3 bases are TGCAGCGTTGAGAGTAATGAAAAACTGTTTTTT. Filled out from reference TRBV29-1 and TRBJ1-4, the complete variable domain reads SAVISQKPSRDICQRGTSLTIQCQVDSQVTMMFWYRQQPGQSLTLIATANQGSEATYESGFVIDKFPISRPNLTFSTLTVSNMSPEDSSIYLCSVESNEKLFFGSGTQLSVL.

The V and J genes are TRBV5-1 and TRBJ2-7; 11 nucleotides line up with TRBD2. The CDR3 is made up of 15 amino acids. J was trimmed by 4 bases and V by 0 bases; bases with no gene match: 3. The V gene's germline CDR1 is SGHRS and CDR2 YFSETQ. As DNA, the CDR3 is TGCGCCAGCAGCTTGGCCTCTAGCGGGGGGTACGAGCAGTACTTC. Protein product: CASSLASSGGYEQYF.

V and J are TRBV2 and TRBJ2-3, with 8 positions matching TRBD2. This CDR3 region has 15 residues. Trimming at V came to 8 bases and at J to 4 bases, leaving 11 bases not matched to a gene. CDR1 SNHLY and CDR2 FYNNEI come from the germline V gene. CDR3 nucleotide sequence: TGTGCCAGCGGGATAAGCGGGAGCGGGTCAGATACGCAGTATTTT. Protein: CASGISGSGSDTQYF.

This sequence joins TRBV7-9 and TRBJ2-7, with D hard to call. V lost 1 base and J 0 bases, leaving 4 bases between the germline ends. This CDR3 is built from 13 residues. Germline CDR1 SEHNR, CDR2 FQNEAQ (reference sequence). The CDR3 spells CASSLDVSYEQYF. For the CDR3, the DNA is TGTGCCAGCAGCTTAGACGTCTCCTACGAGCAGTACTTC.

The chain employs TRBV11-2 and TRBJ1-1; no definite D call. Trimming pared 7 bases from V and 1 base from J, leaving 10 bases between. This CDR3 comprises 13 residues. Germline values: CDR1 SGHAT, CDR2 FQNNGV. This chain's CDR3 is CASIPLTNTEAFF. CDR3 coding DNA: TGTGCCAGCATCCCACTCACGAACACTGAAGCTTTCTTT.

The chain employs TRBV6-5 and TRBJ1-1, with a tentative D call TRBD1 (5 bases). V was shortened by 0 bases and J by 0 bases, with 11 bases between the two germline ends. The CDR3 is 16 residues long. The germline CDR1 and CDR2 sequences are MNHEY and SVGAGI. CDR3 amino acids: CASSYSYYRMNTEAFF. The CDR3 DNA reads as TGTGCCAGCAGTTACTCCTATTACAGGATGAACACTGAAGCTTTCTTT.

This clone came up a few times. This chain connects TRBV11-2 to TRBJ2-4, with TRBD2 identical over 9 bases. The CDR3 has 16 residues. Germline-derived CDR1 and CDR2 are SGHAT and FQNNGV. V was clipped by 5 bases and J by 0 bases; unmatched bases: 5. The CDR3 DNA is TGTGCCAGCAGCCAGAGACTAGCGGTAGCCAAAAACATTCAGTACTTC. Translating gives CASSQRLAVAKNIQYF.

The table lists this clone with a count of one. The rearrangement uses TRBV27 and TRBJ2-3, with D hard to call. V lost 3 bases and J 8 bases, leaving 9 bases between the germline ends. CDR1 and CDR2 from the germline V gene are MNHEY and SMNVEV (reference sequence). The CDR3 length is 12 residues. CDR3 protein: CASSFEGGTQYF. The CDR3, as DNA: TGTGCCAGCAGTTTTGAAGGTGGTACGCAGTATTTT.

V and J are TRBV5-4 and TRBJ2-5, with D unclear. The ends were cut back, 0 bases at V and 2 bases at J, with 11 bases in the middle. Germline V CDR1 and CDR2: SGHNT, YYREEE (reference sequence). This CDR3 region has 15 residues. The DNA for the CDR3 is TGTGCCAGCAGCTTGGCCATCCTCGCGCAAGAGACCCAGTACTTC. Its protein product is CASSLAILAQETQYF. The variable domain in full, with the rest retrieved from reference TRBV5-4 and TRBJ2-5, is ETGVTQSPTHLIKTRGQQVTLRCSSQSGHNTVSWYQQALGQGPQFIFQYYREEENGRGNFPPRFSGLQFPNYSSELNVNALELDDSALYLCASSLAILAQETQYFGPGTRLLVL.

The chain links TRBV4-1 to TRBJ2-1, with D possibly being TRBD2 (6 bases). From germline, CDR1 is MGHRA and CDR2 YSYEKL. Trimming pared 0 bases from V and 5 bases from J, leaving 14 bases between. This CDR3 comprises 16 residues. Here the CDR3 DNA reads TGCGCCAGCAGCCAAGATCCAGCGGGCTTAGACAATGAGCAGTTCTTC. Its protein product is CASSQDPAGLDNEQFF.

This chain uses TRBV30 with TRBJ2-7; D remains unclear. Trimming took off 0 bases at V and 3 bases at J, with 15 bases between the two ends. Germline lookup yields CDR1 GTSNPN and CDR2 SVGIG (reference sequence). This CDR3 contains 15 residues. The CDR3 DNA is TGTGCCTGGAGTGTAGTCGAATTTCCTATCTACGAGCAGTACTTC. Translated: CAWSVVEFPIYEQYF.

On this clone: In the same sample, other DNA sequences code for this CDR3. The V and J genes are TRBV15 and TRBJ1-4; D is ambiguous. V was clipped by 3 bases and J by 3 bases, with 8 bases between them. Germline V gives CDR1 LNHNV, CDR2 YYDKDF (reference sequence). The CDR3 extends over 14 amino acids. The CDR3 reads CATSRVLANEKLFF. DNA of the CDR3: TGTGCCACCAGCAGGGTTTTAGCTAATGAAAAACTGTTTTTT.

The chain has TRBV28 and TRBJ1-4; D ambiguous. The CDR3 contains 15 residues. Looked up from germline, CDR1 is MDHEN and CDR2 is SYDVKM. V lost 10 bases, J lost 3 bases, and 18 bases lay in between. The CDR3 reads CATIPAWSSNEKLFF. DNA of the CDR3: TGTGCCACCATTCCAGCTTGGTCCTCTAATGAAAAACTGTTTTTT.

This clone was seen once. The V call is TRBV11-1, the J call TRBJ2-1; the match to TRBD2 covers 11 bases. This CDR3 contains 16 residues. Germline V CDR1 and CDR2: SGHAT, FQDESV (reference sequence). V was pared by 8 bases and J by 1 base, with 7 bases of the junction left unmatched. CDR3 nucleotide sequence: TGTGCCAGCCGGGTAGCGGGAGGGACTTCCTACAATGAGCAGTTCTTC. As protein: CASRVAGGTSYNEQFF.

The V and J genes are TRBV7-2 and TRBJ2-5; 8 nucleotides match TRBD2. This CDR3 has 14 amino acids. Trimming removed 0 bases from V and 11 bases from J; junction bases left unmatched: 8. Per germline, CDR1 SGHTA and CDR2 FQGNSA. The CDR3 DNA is TGTGCCAGCAGCTTAGCGAGCGGGGGAGGAGAGCAGTACTTC. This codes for CASSLASGGGEQYF.

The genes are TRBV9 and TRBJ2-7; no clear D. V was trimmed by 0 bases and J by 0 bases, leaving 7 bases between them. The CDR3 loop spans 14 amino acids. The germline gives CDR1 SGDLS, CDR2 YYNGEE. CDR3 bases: TGTGCCAGCAGCGTAGAGGACCTCTCCTACGAGCAGTACTTC. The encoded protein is CASSVEDLSYEQYF.